Here is one T cell receptor beta chain with its context. What it recognizes is unknown. The CDR3 is 23 amino acids. The sample comes from a study of T-cell memory formation after mild COVID-19. TCR alpha and TCR beta cDNA libraries carrying sample barcodes and UMIs were produced by 5'RACE using constant-segment primers. MiXCR was run by TCRdb on the 5' RACE reads, yielding one entry per CDR3 protein. The repertoire includes around 120,000 distinct CDR3 sequences, approximately 15% of them detected once, and about 14% sits in the top ten. The study, taken as a whole, reports: The study found balanced CD4/CD8 in clones contracting day 15 to 85 and a CD4+ lean in later expanders. SARS-CoV-2 specificity was not confirmed for second-wave clones peaking on day 37. Pre-infection memory contained some responding clones, which suggested that cross-reactive memory had joined.

The receptor was isolated from an adult woman who had mild COVID-19 (a few samples of this study predate the infection). Cell type and time point are not known. Sequencing input: PBMCs or a T cell subset sorted from them (not recorded which). The chain links TRBV21-1 to TRBJ1-5. TRBV21-1 is labeled a pseudogene. This CDR3 is CASSPKACRWPANPSSGNQPQHF. CDR3 in DNA: TGTGCCAGCAGCCCTAAGGCATGCCGGTGGCCTGCTAACCCCTCCTCGGGGAATCAGCCCCAGCATTTT.